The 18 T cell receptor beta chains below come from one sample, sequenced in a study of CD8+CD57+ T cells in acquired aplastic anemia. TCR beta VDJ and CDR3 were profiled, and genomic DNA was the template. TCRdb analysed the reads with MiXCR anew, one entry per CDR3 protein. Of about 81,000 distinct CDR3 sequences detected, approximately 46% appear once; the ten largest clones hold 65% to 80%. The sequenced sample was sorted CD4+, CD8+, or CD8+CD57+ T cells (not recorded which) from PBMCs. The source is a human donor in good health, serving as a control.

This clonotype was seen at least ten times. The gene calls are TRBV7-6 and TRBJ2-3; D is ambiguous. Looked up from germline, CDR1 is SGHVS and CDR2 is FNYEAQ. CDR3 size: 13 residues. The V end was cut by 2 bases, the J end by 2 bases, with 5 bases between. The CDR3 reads CASSLIDTDTQYF. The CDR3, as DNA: TGTGCCAGCAGCTTAATCGACACAGATACGCAGTATTTT.

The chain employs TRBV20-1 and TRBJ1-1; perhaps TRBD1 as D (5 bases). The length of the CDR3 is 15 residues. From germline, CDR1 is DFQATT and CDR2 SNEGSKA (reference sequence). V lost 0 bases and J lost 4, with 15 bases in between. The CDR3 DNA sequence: TGCAGTGCTAGAGATCCAGGCCTGGGGGGCACTGAAGCTTTCTTT. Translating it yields CSARDPGLGGTEAFF.

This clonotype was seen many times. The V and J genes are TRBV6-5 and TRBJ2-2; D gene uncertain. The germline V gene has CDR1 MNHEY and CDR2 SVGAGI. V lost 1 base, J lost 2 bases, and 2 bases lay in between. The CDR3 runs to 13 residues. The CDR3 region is CASSYFNTGELFF. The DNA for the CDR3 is TGTGCCAGCAGTTACTTTAACACCGGGGAGCTGTTTTTT.

In DNA form, the CDR3 reads TGCGCCAGCAGTCCCGGGGAGCTGTTTTTT. It specifies CASSPGELFF. V and J are TRBV10-1 and TRBJ2-2; D unresolved. CDR1 and CDR2 from the germline V gene are WNHNN and SYGVQD (reference sequence). V gave up 5 bases and J gave up 6 bases, with 1 base separating them. The length of the CDR3 is 10 residues.

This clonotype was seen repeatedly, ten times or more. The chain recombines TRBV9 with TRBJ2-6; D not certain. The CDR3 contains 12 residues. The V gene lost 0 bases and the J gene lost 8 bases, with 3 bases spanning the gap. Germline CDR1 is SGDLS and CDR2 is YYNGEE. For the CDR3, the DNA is TGTGCCAGCAGCGTAGATACCAACGTCCTGACTTTC. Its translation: CASSVDTNVLTF. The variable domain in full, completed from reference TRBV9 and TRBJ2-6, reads DSGVTQTPKHLITATGQRVTLRCSPRSGDLSVYWYQQSLDQGLQFLIQYYNGEERAKGNILERFSAQQFPDLHSELNLSSLELGDSALYFCASSVDTNVLTFGAGSRLTVL.

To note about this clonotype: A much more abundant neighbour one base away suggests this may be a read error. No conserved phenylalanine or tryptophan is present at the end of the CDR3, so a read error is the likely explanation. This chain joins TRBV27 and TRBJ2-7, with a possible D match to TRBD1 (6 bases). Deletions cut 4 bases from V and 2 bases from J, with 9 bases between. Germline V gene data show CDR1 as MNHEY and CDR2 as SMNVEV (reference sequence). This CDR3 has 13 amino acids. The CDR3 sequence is CASSSTGTYEQYS. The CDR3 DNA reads TGTGCCAGCAGTTCGACAGGTACCTACGAGCAGTACTCC.

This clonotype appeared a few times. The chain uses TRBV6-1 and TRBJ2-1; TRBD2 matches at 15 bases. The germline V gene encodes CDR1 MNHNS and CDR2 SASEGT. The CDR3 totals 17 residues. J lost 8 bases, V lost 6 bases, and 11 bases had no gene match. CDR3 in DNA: TGTGCCAGCAGAACGGACGGACTAGCGGGAGGGCTGGATGAGCAGTTCTTC. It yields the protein CASRTDGLAGGLDEQFF.

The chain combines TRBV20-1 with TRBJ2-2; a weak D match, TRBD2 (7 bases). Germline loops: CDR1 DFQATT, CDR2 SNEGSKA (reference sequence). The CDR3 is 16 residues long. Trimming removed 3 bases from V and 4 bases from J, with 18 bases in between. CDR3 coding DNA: TGCAGTGCTAGGGCGCCGCGGGGGCAGAGCACCGGGGAGCTGTTTTTT. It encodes CSARAPRGQSTGELFF.

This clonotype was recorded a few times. The CDR3 reads CASSQEETSGGAEETQYF. Here the CDR3 DNA reads TGTGCCAGCAGCCAAGAAGAAACTAGCGGGGGGGCCGAAGAGACCCAGTACTTC. The chain is built from TRBV3-1 and TRBJ2-5; TRBD2 agrees at 13 bases. Unmatched junction bases numbered 7, after V lost 0 bases and J lost 3 bases. Looked up from germline, CDR1 is LGHDT and CDR2 is YNNKEL (reference sequence). The CDR3 has 18 residues.

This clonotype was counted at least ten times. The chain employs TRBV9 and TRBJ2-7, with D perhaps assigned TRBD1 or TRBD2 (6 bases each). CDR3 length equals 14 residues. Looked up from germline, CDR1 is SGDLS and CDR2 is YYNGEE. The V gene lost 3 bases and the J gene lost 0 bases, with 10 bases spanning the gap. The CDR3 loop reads CASSARGLSYEQYF. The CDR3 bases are TGTGCCAGCAGCGCCCGGGGGCTCTCCTACGAGCAGTACTTC.

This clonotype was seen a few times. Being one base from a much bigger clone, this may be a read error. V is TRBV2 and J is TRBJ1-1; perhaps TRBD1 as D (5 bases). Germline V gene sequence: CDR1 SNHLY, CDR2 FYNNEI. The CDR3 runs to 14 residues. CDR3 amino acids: CASRTTGLNTEASF. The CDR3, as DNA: TGTGCCAGCAGGACCACAGGACTAAACACTGAAGCTTCCTTT.

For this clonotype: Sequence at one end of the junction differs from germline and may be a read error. Written as DNA, the CDR3 is TGTGCCAGCAGTTTAAAAGGGGTCGGGGAGCTGTTTTTT. Its translation: CASSLKGVGELFF. The chain carries TRBV7-3 and TRBJ2-2; a weak D match, TRBD1 (5 bases). Germline CDR1 and CDR2: SGHTA and FQGTGA. The CDR3 consists of 13 residues.

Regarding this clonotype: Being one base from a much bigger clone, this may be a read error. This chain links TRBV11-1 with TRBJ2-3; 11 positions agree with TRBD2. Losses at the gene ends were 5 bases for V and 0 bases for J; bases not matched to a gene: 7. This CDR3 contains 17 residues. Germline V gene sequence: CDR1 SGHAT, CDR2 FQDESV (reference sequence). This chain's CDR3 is CASSLRLAGISTDTQYF. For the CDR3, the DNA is TGTGCCAGCAGCCTCCGACTAGCGGGGATTAGCACAGATACGCAGTATTTT.

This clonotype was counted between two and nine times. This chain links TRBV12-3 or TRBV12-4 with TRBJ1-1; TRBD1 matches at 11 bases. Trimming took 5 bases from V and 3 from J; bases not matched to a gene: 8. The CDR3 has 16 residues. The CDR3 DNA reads TGTGCCAGCAGTCCCCACGGGACAGGGGGGTACACTGAAGCTTTCTTT. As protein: CASSPHGTGGYTEAFF.

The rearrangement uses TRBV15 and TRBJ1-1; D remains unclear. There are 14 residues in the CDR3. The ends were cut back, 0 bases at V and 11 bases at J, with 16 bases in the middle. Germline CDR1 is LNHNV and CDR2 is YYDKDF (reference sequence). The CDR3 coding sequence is TGTGCCACCAGCAGAGATAGGTCCCTTCGGCTGGCTTTCTTT. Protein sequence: CATSRDRSLRLAFF.

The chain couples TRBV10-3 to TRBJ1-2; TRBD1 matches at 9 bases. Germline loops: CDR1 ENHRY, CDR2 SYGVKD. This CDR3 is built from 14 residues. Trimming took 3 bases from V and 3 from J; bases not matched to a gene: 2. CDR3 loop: CAISEGQGYYGYTF. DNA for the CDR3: TGTGCCATCAGTGAAGGACAGGGGTACTATGGCTACACCTTC.

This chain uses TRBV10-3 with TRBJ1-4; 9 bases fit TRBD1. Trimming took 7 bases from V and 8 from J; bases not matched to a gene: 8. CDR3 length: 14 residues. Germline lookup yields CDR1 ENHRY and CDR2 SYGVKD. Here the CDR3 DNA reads TGTGCCATCAAGCCGGGACAGGGAGACGAAAAACTGTTTTTT. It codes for CAIKPGQGDEKLFF.

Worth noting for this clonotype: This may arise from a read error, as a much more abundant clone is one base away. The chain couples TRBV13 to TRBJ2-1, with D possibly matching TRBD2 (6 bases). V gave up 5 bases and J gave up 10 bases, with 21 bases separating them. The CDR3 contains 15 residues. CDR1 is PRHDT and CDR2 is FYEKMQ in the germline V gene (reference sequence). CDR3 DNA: TGTGCCAGCAGCCTTAGACGGGAGTCCTTGGACGAGCAGTTCTTC. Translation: CASSLRRESLDEQFF. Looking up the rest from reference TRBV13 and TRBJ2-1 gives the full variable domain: AAGVIQSPRHLIKEKRETATLKCYPIPRHDTVYWYQQGPGQDPQFLISFYEKMQSDKGSIPDRFSAQQFSDYHSELNMSSLELGDSALYFCASSLRRESLDEQFFGPGTRLTVL.